The 3 T cell receptor beta chains below all came from one sample that was sequenced in a study of T cells expressing NK-cell markers. TCRdb re-called the 5' RACE reads and catalogs CDR3 proteins one per entry, DNA excluded. Its listing shows 200,000 to 300,000 distinct CDR3 sequences. The sequencing sample was made of blood T cells: a sorted CD56 or NKG2C T cell subset, CD4+ or CD8+ T cells, or bulk PBMC T cells (not recorded which). These receptor sequences come from a man between 18 and 29 years old in good health.

The J gene is TRBJ2-2, the V gene TRBV6-1; absent DNA, TCRdb's TRBD2 call cannot be checked. This CDR3 has 14 amino acids. The germline CDR1 and CDR2 sequences are MNHNS and SASEGT. CDR3 region: CASRLAGAVGELFF.

The chain employs TRBV7-3 and TRBJ2-7. Germline CDR1 and CDR2: SGHTA and FQGTGA. The CDR3 has 14 amino acids. CDR3 sequence reads: CASSLMASSYEQYF.

The chain joins TRBV20-1 to TRBJ2-3; as DNA is missing, the TRBD1 call by TCRdb cannot be tested. Germline V lookup: CDR1 DFQATT, CDR2 SNEGSKA (reference sequence). The CDR3 is 16 residues long. The CDR3 protein is CSALRRGTGNTDTQYF.